The sequence of this TCR beta chain was determined in a study of patients and donors after allogeneic stem cell transplantation. There are many counts of this clonotype. Per the germline V gene, CDR1 is ENHRY and CDR2 is SYGVKD. J lost 6 bases, V lost 5 bases, and 13 bases had no gene match. The CDR3 is 16 amino acids. TCRdb used MiXCR to reprocess the RT-PCR reads, holding one entry per CDR3 protein. The sample has 200,000 to 250,000 distinct CDR3 sequences, 13% to 15% seen once. The chain joins TRBV10-3 to TRBJ2-1, with 7 bases that match TRBD2. The clonotype originates from a human donor who was either an allogeneic HSCT recipient or a stem cell or donor lymphocyte infusion donor (not recorded which). It is not recorded whose cells these are; they may come from a transplant donor. The sample comprised blood, either unsorted or a sorted T cell fraction (not recorded which). CDR3 sequence (DNA): TGTGCCATCAGTAAGCTCGGACTAGGCGGGATCAATGAGCAGTTCTTC. As protein: CAISKLGLGGINEQFF.